These 14 T cell receptor beta chains originate from one sample sequenced in a study of shared clonotypes between healthy human individuals. The table came from immunoSEQ multiplex PCR; TCRdb's copy has only in-frame clones and leaves some out. The sample records 600,000 to 800,000 clones, approximately 77% being singletons. The specimen was memory CD4+ T cells sorted from blood. Subset described: CD45RA-negative fraction. These receptors were obtained from a woman in her twenties or thirties in good health.

This chain joins TRBV4-1 and TRBJ2-1, with 15 bases identical to TRBD2. The CDR3 consists of 15 residues. V gave up 8 bases and J gave up 9 bases; unmatched junction bases: 8. Germline V lookup: CDR1 MGHRA, CDR2 YSYEKL. CDR3 protein: CASRWTSGRGGEQFF. The CDR3 DNA follows: TGCGCCAGCCGATGGACTAGCGGGAGGGGAGGTGAGCAGTTCTTC.

V is TRBV23-1 and J is TRBJ2-7, with D perhaps assigned TRBD1 or TRBD2 (5 bases each). TRBV23-1 is classed as an ORF, of uncertain function. The CDR3 is 14 residues long. Deletions cut 5 bases from V and 7 bases from J, with 18 bases between. In nucleotides, the CDR3 is TGCGCCAGCAGTTCCGGGACGGACTCCCGGGAGCAGTACTTC. Residues: CASSSGTDSREQYF.

As regards this clone: This may stem from a read error, because a much larger clone lies one nucleotide away. J is TRBJ1-2 and V is TRBV4-2; D is unclear. The CDR3 runs 16 residues. The V gene's germline CDR1 is LGHNA and CDR2 YNFKEQ. CDR3 protein: CASSQGTPERVYSYTF. CDR3 DNA sequence: TGTGCCAGCAGCCAAGGGACTCCGGAACGGGTCTATAGCTACACCTTC.

J is TRBJ1-5 and V is TRBV4-1; D is unclear. The germline CDR1 and CDR2 sequences are MGHRA and YSYEKL. CDR3 length: 14 amino acids. The V end lost 0 bases, the J end lost 9 bases, and 12 bases lay between the germline ends. CDR3 in amino acids: CASSQDHGPGPQHF. The CDR3 nucleotides are TGCGCCAGCAGCCAAGATCACGGGCCGGGGCCCCAGCATTTT.

CDR3 residues: CASSRGSYEQFF. The DNA for the CDR3 is TGTGCCAGCAGCCGGGGGAGCTATGAGCAGTTCTTC. The V and J genes are TRBV25-1 and TRBJ2-1, with a possible D match to TRBD2 (6 bases). V gave up 6 bases and J gave up 8 bases, with 11 bases separating them. CDR1 and CDR2 from the germline V gene are MGHDK and SYGVNS. This CDR3 comprises 12 residues.

V usage is TRBV10-2 and J usage is TRBJ1-1; 11 bases are a match to TRBD1. Losses at the gene ends were 6 bases for V and 5 bases for J; bases not matched to a gene: 8. The CDR3 contains 15 residues. CDR1 and CDR2 from the germline V gene are WSHSY and SAAADI. CDR3 in amino acids: CASRAGQGADTEAFF. The CDR3 nucleotides read TGCGCCAGCAGGGCAGGACAGGGGGCAGATACTGAAGCTTTCTTT.

This chain connects TRBV11-2 to TRBJ2-6; D tentatively fits TRBD1 or TRBD2 (5 bases each). The V end was cut by 0 bases, the J end by 0 bases, with 6 bases between. This CDR3 has 16 residues. From germline, CDR1 is SGHAT and CDR2 FQNNGV. CDR3 loop: CASSLDGASGANVLTF. CDR3 bases: TGTGCCAGCAGCTTAGACGGGGCCTCTGGGGCCAACGTCCTGACTTTC.

This chain links TRBV28 with TRBJ1-6, with D uncertain. V gave up 4 bases and J gave up 8 bases, with 6 bases separating them. The CDR3 totals 12 residues. Germline V lookup: CDR1 MDHEN, CDR2 SYDVKM. The CDR3 sequence is CASSSLHSPLHF. As DNA, the CDR3 is TGTGCCAGCAGTTCGCTACATTCACCCCTCCACTTT. Full variable domain (missing parts from reference TRBV28 and TRBJ1-6): DVKVTQSSRYLVKRTGEKVFLECVQDMDHENMFWYRQDPGLGLRLIYFSYDVKMKEKGDIPEGYSVSREKKERFSLILESASTNQTSMYLCASSSLHSPLHFGNGTRLTVT.

The V and J genes are TRBV5-1 and TRBJ2-7; a weak D match, TRBD1 (5 bases). Between the trimmed V and J ends, which lost 0 bases and 3 bases, there was a span of 7 bases. The germline gives CDR1 SGHRS, CDR2 YFSETQ. This CDR3 region has 13 residues. The CDR3 loop is CASSLGQFYEQYF. The CDR3, as DNA: TGCGCCAGCAGCTTGGGACAGTTCTACGAGCAGTACTTC.

This chain uses TRBV19 with TRBJ1-1; D is possibly TRBD1 (5 bases). Germline assignment: CDR1 LNHDA and CDR2 SQIVND (reference sequence). The CDR3 length is 13 residues. V was trimmed by 8 bases and J by 5 bases, leaving 15 bases between them. The CDR3 reads CASAGERFTEAFF. CDR3 coding DNA: TGTGCCAGTGCGGGGGAAAGGTTTACTGAAGCTTTCTTT. Filled out from reference TRBV19 and TRBJ1-1, the complete variable domain reads DGGITQSPKYLFRKEGQNVTLSCEQNLNHDAMYWYRQDPGQGLRLIYYSQIVNDFQKGDIAEGYSVSREKKESFPLTVTSAQKNPTAFYLCASAGERFTEAFFGQGTRLTVV.

This chain links TRBV5-1 with TRBJ2-1, with 9 bases fitting TRBD1. The germline V gene has CDR1 SGHRS and CDR2 YFSETQ. The J segment lost 8 bases and the V segment lost 5 bases, leaving 8 bases of the junction unmatched. CDR3 length: 14 residues. This chain's CDR3 is CASSGDRVGDEQFF. The CDR3 DNA sequence: TGCGCCAGCAGTGGGGACAGGGTGGGAGATGAGCAGTTCTTC.

V gene TRBV11-2 combines with J gene TRBJ2-2; no clear D. V lost 7 bases and J lost 5, with 17 bases in between. The V gene's germline CDR1 is SGHAT and CDR2 FQNNGV. The CDR3 is 15 amino acids. CDR3 coding DNA: TGTGCCAGCAACCTAGGTTTCTTGGAAACCGGGGAGCTGTTTTTT. Translating it yields CASNLGFLETGELFF. Combining the CDR3 with reference TRBV11-2 and TRBJ2-2 gives the whole variable domain EAGVAQSPRYKIIEKRQSVAFWCNPISGHATLYWYQQILGQGPKLLIQFQNNGVVDDSQLPKDRFSAERLKGVDSTLKIQPAKLEDSAVYLCASNLGFLETGELFFGEGSRLTVL.

CDR3 region: CASSLWELRSPNEQFF. In DNA, the CDR3 is TGTGCCAGCAGTTTATGGGAGCTCCGCTCGCCCAATGAGCAGTTCTTC. The chain employs TRBV28 and TRBJ2-1; D not resolved. Germline V gene lookup returns CDR1 MDHEN and CDR2 SYDVKM. Trimming removed 0 bases at V and 6 bases at J, with 15 bases between. CDR3 length equals 16 residues. The full variable domain, in which reference TRBV28 and TRBJ2-1 provide the parts outside the CDR3, is DVKVTQSSRYLVKRTGEKVFLECVQDMDHENMFWYRQDPGLGLRLIYFSYDVKMKEKGDIPEGYSVSREKKERFSLILESASTNQTSMYLCASSLWELRSPNEQFFGPGTRLTVL.

The chain couples TRBV21-1 to TRBJ2-2. TRBV21-1 is a known pseudogene. This CDR3 is 15 amino acids long. The CDR3 here is CASSKARRPLGELFF. In nucleotides, the CDR3 is TGTGCCAGCAGCAAAGCTAGACGGCCCCTAGGGGAGCTGTTTTTT.